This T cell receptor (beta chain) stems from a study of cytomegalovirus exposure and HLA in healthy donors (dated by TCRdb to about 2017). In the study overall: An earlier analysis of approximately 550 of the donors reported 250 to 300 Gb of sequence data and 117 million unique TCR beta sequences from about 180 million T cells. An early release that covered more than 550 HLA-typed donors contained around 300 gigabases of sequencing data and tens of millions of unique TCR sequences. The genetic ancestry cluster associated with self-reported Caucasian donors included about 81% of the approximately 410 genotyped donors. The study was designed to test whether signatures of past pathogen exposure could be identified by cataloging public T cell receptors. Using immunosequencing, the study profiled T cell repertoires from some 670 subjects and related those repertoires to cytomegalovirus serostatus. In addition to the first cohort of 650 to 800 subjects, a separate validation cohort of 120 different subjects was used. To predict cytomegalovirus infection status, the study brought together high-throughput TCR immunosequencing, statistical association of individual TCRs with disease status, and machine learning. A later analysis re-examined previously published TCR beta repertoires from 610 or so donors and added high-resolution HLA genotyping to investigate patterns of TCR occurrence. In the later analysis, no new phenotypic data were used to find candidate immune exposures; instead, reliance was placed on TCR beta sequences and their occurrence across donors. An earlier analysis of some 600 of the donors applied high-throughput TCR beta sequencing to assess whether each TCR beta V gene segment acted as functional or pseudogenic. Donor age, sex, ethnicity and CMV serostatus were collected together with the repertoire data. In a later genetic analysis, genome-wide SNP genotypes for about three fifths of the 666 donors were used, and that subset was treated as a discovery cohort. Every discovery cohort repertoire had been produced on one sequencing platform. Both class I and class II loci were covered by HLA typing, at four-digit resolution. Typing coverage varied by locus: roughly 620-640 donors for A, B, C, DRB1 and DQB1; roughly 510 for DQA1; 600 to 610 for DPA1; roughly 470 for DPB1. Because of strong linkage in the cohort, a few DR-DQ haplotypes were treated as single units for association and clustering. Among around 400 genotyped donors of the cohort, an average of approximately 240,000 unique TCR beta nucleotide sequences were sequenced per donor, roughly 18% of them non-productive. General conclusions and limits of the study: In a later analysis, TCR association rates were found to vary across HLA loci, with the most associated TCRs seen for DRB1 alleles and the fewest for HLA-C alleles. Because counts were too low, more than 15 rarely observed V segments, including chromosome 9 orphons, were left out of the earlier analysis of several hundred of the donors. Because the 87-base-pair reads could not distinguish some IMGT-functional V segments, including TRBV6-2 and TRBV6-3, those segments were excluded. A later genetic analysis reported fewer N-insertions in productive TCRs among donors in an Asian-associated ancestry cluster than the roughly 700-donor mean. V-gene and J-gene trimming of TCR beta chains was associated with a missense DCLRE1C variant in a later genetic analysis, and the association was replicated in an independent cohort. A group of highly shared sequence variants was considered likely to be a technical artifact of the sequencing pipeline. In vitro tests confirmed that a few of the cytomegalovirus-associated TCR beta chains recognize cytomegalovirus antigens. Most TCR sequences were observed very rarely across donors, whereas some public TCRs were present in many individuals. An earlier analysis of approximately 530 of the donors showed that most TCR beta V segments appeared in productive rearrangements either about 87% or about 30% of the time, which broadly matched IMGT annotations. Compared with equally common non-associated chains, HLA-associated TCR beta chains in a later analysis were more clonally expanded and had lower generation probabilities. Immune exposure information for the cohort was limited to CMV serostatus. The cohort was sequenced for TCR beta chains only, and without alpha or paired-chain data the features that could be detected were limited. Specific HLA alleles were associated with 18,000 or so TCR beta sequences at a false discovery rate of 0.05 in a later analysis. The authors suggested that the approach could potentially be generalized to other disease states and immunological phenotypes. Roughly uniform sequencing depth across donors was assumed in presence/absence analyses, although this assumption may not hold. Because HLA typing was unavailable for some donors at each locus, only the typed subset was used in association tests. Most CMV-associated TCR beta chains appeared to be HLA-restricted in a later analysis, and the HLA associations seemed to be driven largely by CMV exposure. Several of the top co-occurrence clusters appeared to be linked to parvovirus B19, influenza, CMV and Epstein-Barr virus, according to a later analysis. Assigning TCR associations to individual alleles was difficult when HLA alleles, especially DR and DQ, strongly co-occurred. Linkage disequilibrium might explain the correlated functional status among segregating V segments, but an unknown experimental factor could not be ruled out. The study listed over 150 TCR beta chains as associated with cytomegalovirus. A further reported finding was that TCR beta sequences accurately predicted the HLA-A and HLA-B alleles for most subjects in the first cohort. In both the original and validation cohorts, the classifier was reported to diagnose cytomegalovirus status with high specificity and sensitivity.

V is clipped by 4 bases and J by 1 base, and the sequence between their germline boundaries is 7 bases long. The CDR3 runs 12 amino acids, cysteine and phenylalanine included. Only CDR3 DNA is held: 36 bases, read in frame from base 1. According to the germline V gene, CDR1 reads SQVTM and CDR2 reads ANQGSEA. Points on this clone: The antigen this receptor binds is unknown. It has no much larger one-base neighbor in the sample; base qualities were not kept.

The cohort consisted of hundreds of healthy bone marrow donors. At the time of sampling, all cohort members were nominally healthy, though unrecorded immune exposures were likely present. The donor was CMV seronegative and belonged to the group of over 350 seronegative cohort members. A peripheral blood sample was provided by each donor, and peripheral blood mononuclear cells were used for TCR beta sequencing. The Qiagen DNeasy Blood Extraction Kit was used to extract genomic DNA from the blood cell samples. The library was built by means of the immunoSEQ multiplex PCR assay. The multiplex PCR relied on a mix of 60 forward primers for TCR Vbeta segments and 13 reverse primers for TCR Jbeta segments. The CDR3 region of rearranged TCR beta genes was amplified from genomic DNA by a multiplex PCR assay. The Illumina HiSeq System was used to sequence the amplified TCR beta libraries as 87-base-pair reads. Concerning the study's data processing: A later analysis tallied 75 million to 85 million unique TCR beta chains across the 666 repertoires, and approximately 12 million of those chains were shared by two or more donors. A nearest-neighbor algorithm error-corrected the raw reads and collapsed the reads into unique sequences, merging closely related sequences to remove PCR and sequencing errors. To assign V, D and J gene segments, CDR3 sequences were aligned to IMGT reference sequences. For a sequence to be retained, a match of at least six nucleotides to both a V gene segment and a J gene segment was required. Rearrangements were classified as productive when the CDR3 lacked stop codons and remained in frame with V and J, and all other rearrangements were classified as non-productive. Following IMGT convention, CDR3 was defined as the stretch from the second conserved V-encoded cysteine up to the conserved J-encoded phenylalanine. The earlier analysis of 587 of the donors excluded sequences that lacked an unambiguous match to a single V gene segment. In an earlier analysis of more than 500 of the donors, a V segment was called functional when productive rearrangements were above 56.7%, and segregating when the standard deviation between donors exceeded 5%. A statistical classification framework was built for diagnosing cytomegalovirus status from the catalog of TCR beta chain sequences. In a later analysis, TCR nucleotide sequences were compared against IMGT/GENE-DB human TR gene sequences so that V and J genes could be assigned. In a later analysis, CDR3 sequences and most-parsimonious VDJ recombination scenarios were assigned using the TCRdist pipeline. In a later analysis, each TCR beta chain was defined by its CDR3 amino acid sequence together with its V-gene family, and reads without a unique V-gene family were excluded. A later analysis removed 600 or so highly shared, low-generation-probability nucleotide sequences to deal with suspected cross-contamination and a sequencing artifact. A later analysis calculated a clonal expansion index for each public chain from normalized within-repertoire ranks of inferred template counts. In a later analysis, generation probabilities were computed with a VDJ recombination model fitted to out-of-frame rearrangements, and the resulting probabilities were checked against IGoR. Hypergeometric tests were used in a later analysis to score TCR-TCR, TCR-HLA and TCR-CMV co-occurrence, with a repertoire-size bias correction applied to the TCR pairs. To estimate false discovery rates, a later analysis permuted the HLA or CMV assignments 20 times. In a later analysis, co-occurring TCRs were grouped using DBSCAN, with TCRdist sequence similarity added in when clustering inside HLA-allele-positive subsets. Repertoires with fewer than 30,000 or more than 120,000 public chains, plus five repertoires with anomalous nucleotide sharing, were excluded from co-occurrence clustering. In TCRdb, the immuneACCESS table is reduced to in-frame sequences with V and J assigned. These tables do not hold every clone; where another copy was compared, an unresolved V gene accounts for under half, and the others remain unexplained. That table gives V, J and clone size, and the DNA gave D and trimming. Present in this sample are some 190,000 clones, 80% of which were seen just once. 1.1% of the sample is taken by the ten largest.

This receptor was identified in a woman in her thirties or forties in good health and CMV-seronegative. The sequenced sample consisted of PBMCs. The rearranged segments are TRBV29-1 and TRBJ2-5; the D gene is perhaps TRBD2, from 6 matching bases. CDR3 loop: CSVVAAQETQYF. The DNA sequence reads TGCAGCGTTGTAGCGGCCCAAGAGACCCAGTACTTC.